The present T cell receptor beta chain was sequenced within a study of T cell responses to AZD1222 COVID-19 vaccine. Study-level results: Once two AZD1222 doses were given, Spike-specific TCR breadth and depth went up. Repertoire sampling occurred only after the peak T cell response. CD4 TCRs linked to vaccination spanned spike, dominating at 160-218 and 743-854. Just five or six AZD1222 recipients tested seropositive at baseline.

The V and J ends lost 4 bases and 3 bases, in that order; junction bases with no gene match: 14. The CDR3 loop spans 18 amino acids. Germline CDR1 and CDR2: SGHRS and YFSETQ. To note about this clone: The antigen is undetermined.

Method: immunoSEQ multiplex PCR; TCRdb's copy keeps in-frame clones and lacks some. The profile shows 95,000 to 120,000 clones, over 85% of them singletons. The material sequenced was peripheral blood, taken on day 0 of MenACWY control vaccination. V and J are TRBV5-1 and TRBJ2-1; 9 bases line up with TRBD2. The receptor comes from an adult in good health. The chain's CDR3 is CASSLNFVAGAIYNEQFF. CDR3 in DNA: TGCGCCAGCAGCCTTAATTTTGTAGCGGGGGCCATCTACAATGAGCAGTTCTTC.